These 25 T cell receptor beta chains were sequenced from one sample in a study of blood T cell repertoires in COVID-19. Method: immunoSEQ multiplex PCR; TCRdb's copy keeps in-frame clones and lacks some. The table has 300,000 to 500,000 clones, 70% to 90% seen once. What was sequenced was PBMCs or T cells enriched from blood (not recorded which). Source of these receptors: a woman in her 30s with acute COVID-19.

The chain recombines TRBV2 with TRBJ2-7, with D perhaps matching TRBD1 (6 bases). The germline CDR1 and CDR2 sequences are SNHLY and FYNNEI. This CDR3 is built from 14 residues. The V end lost 9 bases, the J end lost 1 base, and 16 bases lay between the germline ends. The CDR3, as DNA: TGTGCCAGGGGGGCAGGACATGCTTCCTACGAGCAGTACTTC. Translation: CARGAGHASYEQYF.

The chain joins TRBV5-6 to TRBJ2-7; the match to TRBD1 covers 8 bases. CDR1 and CDR2 from the germline V gene are SGHDT and YYEEEE. The CDR3 is 13 amino acids. V dropped 2 bases and J dropped 6; count of bases not matched to a gene: 4. CDR3 loop: CASSFTGGSEQYF. For the CDR3, the DNA is TGTGCCAGCAGCTTTACAGGGGGGTCCGAGCAGTACTTC. Based on the CDR3 plus reference TRBV5-6 and TRBJ2-7, the full variable domain is DAGVTQSPTHLIKTRGQQVTLRCSPKSGHDTVSWYQQALGQGPQFIFQYYEEEERQRGNFPDRFSGHQFPNYSSELNVNALLLGDSALYLCASSFTGGSEQYFGPGTRLTVT.

V gene TRBV19 combines with J gene TRBJ1-3, with D unresolved. The V and J ends lost 7 bases and 0 bases respectively, with 16 bases between them. Germline V lookup: CDR1 LNHDA, CDR2 SQIVND (reference sequence). CDR3 size: 16 residues. CDR3 bases: TGTGCCAGTACCCGAGAGGGCCGCTTCTCTGGAAACACCATATATTTT. Its protein is CASTREGRFSGNTIYF.

The chain recombines TRBV3-1 (or the pseudogene TRBV3-2) with TRBJ1-3; D is perhaps TRBD1 (5 bases). The CDR3 is 16 residues long. The V end was cut by 4 bases, the J end by 0 bases, with 13 bases between. Germline V lookup: CDR1 LGHDT, CDR2 YNNKEL (reference sequence). The CDR3 DNA reads TGTGCCAGCAGCCCCGGGGGATGGGTCTCTGGAAACACCATATATTTT. Translating gives CASSPGGWVSGNTIYF.

CDR3 protein: CASILGFYSGYTF. The CDR3 nucleotides are TGTGCCAGCATCCTGGGCTTTTATTCCGGCTACACCTTC. The rearrangement joins TRBV7-2 to TRBJ1-2; D unresolved. Trimming cost V 7 bases and J 8 bases, with 17 bases left between them. The CDR3 runs 13 residues. CDR1 SGHTA and CDR2 FQGNSA come from the germline V gene.

This clone was seen once. The rearrangement joins TRBV29-1 to TRBJ2-7; D might be TRBD2 (6 bases). The germline V and J ends were trimmed by 4 bases and 3 bases, with 13 bases remaining between them. The germline CDR1 and CDR2 sequences are SQVTM and ANQGSEA. This CDR3 is 13 amino acids long. CDR3: CSVAAGTYYEQYF. The CDR3 bases are TGCAGCGTTGCGGCAGGGACTTACTACGAGCAGTACTTC.

V and J are TRBV27 and TRBJ1-2; 7 positions match TRBD1. The germline gives CDR1 MNHEY, CDR2 SMNVEV (reference sequence). V shed 8 bases and J 8 bases; nucleotides not matched to a gene: 11. CDR3 length: 13 amino acids. This CDR3 reads CASGVDRNGGYTF. CDR3 in DNA: TGTGCCAGCGGGGTGGACAGGAATGGGGGCTACACCTTC.

The chain recombines TRBV15 with TRBJ2-2, with TRBD2 identical over 7 bases. V was pared by 2 bases and J by 4 bases, with 7 bases of the junction left unmatched. The CDR3 covers 16 residues. The germline V gene has CDR1 LNHNV and CDR2 YYDKDF (reference sequence). The CDR3 spells CATSRLAGGGTGELFF. CDR3 nucleotides: TGTGCCACCAGCAGACTAGCTGGGGGGGGCACCGGGGAGCTGTTTTTT.

The chain links TRBV10-1 to TRBJ2-3, with TRBD2 identical over 8 bases. This CDR3 is built from 16 residues. V gave up 3 bases and J gave up 2 bases; unmatched junction bases: 7. Germline V gene lookup returns CDR1 WNHNN and CDR2 SYGVQD (reference sequence). The CDR3 reads CASSDGAGEITDTQYF. DNA for the CDR3: TGCGCCAGCAGTGATGGAGCGGGGGAGATCACAGATACGCAGTATTTT.

The rearrangement uses TRBV4-1 and TRBJ1-2, with D perhaps TRBD1 (6 bases). This CDR3 has 15 residues. With 3 bases removed from V and 4 bases from J, the gap between germline ends came to 15 bases. CDR1 is MGHRA and CDR2 is YSYEKL in the germline V gene. In nucleotides, the CDR3 is TGCGCCAGCAGCCAGTCACTGGGACAAGGCTATGGCTACACCTTC. Its translation: CASSQSLGQGYGYTF.

The chain recombines TRBV14 with TRBJ1-1; D unresolved. V dropped 4 bases and J dropped 1 base, with 10 bases sitting between them. This CDR3 spans 14 amino acids. Germline assignment: CDR1 SGHDN and CDR2 FVKESK. This chain's CDR3 is CASSPHSGNTEAFF. As DNA, the CDR3 is TGTGCCAGCAGCCCTCACTCTGGGAACACTGAAGCTTTCTTT. The variable domain in full, completed from reference TRBV14 and TRBJ1-1, reads EAGVTQFPSHSVIEKGQTVTLRCDPISGHDNLYWYRRVMGKEIKFLLHFVKESKQDESGMPNNRFLAERTGGTYSTLKVQPAELEDSGVYFCASSPHSGNTEAFFGQGTRLTVV.

The chain combines TRBV3-1 (or the pseudogene TRBV3-2) with TRBJ1-4; tentatively, D is TRBD1 (5 bases). CDR1 and CDR2 (germline): LGHDT, YNNKEL (reference sequence). The CDR3 is 14 residues long. The V end was cut by 4 bases, the J end by 7 bases, with 13 bases between. The CDR3 sequence: CASSLGGGGEKLFF. The CDR3 DNA reads TGTGCCAGCAGCCTCGGCGGGGGGGGTGAAAAACTGTTTTTT.

This chain uses TRBV2 with TRBJ2-5; possibly TRBD1 for D (6 bases). Germline lookup yields CDR1 SNHLY and CDR2 FYNNEI. Between the trimmed V and J ends, which lost 6 bases and 5 bases, there was a span of 13 bases. This CDR3 comprises 13 residues. CDR3 amino acids: CASSRGFRETQYF. The CDR3 DNA reads as TGTGCCAGCAGCAGGGGATTTCGGGAGACCCAGTACTTC.

Worth noting for this clone: Different DNA sequences within this sample yield the same CDR3. CDR3 coding DNA: TGCGCCAGCAGCTTGGAAGGGGGCACTGAAGCTTTCTTT. It translates to CASSLEGGTEAFF. V gene TRBV5-1 combines with J gene TRBJ1-1; D may be TRBD1 (6 bases). CDR1 is SGHRS and CDR2 is YFSETQ in the germline V gene. V was clipped by 0 bases and J by 4 bases, with 7 bases between them. The CDR3 consists of 13 residues.

V usage is TRBV3-1 (or the pseudogene TRBV3-2) and J usage is TRBJ1-5; D is perhaps TRBD1 (5 bases). Germline V gene data show CDR1 as LGHDT and CDR2 as YNNKEL (reference sequence). CDR3 length equals 13 residues. Trimming removed 1 base at V and 9 bases at J, with 10 bases between. CDR3 DNA: TGTGCCAGCAGCCAAGGTCAGGGTAGGCCCCAGCATTTT. Protein: CASSQGQGRPQHF.

The chain couples TRBV7-8 to TRBJ1-6; D remains unclear. The CDR3 is 12 amino acids. Trimming removed 1 base from V and 9 bases from J, with 4 bases in between. The V gene's germline CDR1 is SGHVS and CDR2 FQNEAQ. In DNA form, the CDR3 reads TGTGCCAGCAGCTTAGGGAGTTCACCCCTCCACTTT. As protein: CASSLGSSPLHF.

The rearrangement links TRBV11-2 to TRBJ2-3; 8 bases fit TRBD2. Trimming cost V 1 base and J 0 bases; bases outside gene matches: 6. The length of the CDR3 is 17 residues. The germline V gene encodes CDR1 SGHAT and CDR2 FQNNGV. The CDR3 loop is CASSLVFRGGSTDTQYF. Here the CDR3 DNA reads TGTGCCAGCAGCTTAGTTTTTCGGGGGGGTAGCACAGATACGCAGTATTTT.

This clone appeared a single time. The chain carries TRBV7-2 and TRBJ2-1; 8 nucleotides line up with TRBD2. The V segment lost 5 bases and the J segment 4 bases; nucleotides outside the gene matches: 4. Germline V gene sequence: CDR1 SGHTA, CDR2 FQGNSA. The CDR3 contains 14 residues. CDR3 sequence: CASSDRGGYNEQFF. The CDR3, as DNA: TGTGCCAGCAGCGATCGGGGGGGATACAATGAGCAGTTCTTC. Full variable domain (remainder filled in from reference TRBV7-2 and TRBJ2-1): GAGVSQSPSNKVTEKGKDVELRCDPISGHTALYWYRQSLGQGLEFLIYFQGNSAPDKSGLPSDRFSAERTGGSVSTLTIQRTQQEDSAVYLCASSDRGGYNEQFFGPGTRLTVL.

The chain has TRBV2 and TRBJ2-3, with 14 positions matching TRBD2. The CDR3 has 15 amino acids. The germline V gene encodes CDR1 SNHLY and CDR2 FYNNEI. The trim removed 8 bases at V and 3 bases at J, leaving 4 bases unmatched. The CDR3 is CASLTSGGATDTQYF. The CDR3 region has the DNA TGTGCCAGCTTGACTAGCGGGGGGGCGACAGATACGCAGTATTTT. The full variable domain, completed using reference TRBV2 and TRBJ2-3, is EPEVTQTPSHQVTQMGQEVILRCVPISNHLYFYWYRQILGQKVEFLVSFYNNEISEKSEIFDDQFSVERPDGSNFTLKIRSTKLEDSAMYFCASLTSGGATDTQYFGPGTRLTVL.

The V call is TRBV6-2 or TRBV6-3, the J call TRBJ1-2; possibly TRBD1 for D (5 bases). Looked up from germline, CDR1 is MNHEY and CDR2 is SVGEGT. This CDR3 is 15 amino acids long. Trimming took 0 bases from V and 0 from J, leaving 8 bases between them. CDR3 DNA sequence: TGTGCCAGCAGTTACTCGCCCAGGGCTAACTATGGCTACACCTTC. This sequence encodes CASSYSPRANYGYTF.

This clone was seen a single time. This sequence joins TRBV29-1 and TRBJ2-7, with D possibly being TRBD1 (5 bases). Trimming took 0 bases from V and 1 from J, leaving 10 bases between them. The CDR3 contains 14 residues. Germline V gene lookup returns CDR1 SQVTM and CDR2 ANQGSEA. CDR3 nucleotide sequence: TGCAGCGTTGAAGATCAGGCAGGGTCCTACGAGCAGTACTTC. As protein: CSVEDQAGSYEQYF.

The chain recombines TRBV7-2 with TRBJ1-2; no firm D call. V shed 3 bases and J shed 3 bases, with 8 bases lying between them. Per germline, CDR1 SGHTA and CDR2 FQGNSA. The CDR3 loop spans 13 amino acids. CDR3 bases: TGTGCCAGCAGCTTTAAGGAGGACTATGGCTACACCTTC. Translating it yields CASSFKEDYGYTF.

This clone was detected only once. The chain joins TRBV7-9 to TRBJ1-3; D is unresolved. V was pared by 1 base and J by 4 bases, with 14 bases between. The CDR3 has 16 amino acids. Germline assignment: CDR1 SEHNR and CDR2 FQNEAQ (reference sequence). The CDR3 here is CASSLGYQREGNTIYF. Here the CDR3 DNA reads TGTGCCAGCAGCTTAGGATATCAGCGGGAGGGAAACACCATATATTTT.

The chain employs TRBV6-1 and TRBJ2-7, with 9 bases matching TRBD1. CDR1 and CDR2 (germline): MNHNS, SASEGT. V was pared by 1 base and J by 1 base, with 2 bases of the junction left unmatched. The CDR3 consists of 15 residues. CDR3 protein: CASSEGTGASYEQYF. For the CDR3, the DNA is TGTGCCAGCAGTGAAGGGACAGGGGCATCCTACGAGCAGTACTTC.

A word on this clone: One end of the junction fails to match germline, which may point to a read error. This rearrangement joins TRBV7-9 to TRBJ1-2; 10 bases fit TRBD1. The CDR3 spans 13 residues. Germline CDR1 and CDR2: SEHNR and FQNEAQ (reference sequence). CDR3 residues: CASSPWDRGLTLF. CDR3 DNA: TGTGCCAGCAGCCCATGGGACAGGGGACTCACCCTCTTC.